Presented here are 27 T cell receptor beta chains from one specimen sequenced in a study of control samples from healthy donors and cancer patients. This table comes from immunoSEQ multiplex PCR, and its TCRdb copy is limited to in-frame clones, with some not included. The table has 100,000 to 150,000 clones, around nine tenths seen once. Sequenced: blood. These receptor sequences come from a man younger than 35 in good health.

CDR3 sequence (DNA): TGTGCCAGCAGGTCAGGCAACTATGGCTACACCTTC. Its translation is CASRSGNYGYTF. The chain carries TRBV25-1 and TRBJ1-2; no reliable D call. Germline V gene sequence: CDR1 MGHDK, CDR2 SYGVNS. Trimming took 6 bases from V and 2 from J, leaving 7 bases between them. CDR3 length: 12 amino acids.

The chain employs TRBV19 and TRBJ2-5, with TRBD1 matching over 7 bases. The CDR3 loop spans 15 amino acids. V shed 3 bases, J shed 5 bases, and the junction held 9 bases outside the gene matches. The germline CDR1 and CDR2 sequences are LNHDA and SQIVND (reference sequence). The CDR3 DNA reads TGTGCCAGTAGTATTGCGGCAGGGGGACGGGAGACCCAGTACTTC. Amino acids: CASSIAAGGRETQYF. The full variable domain, with the rest looked up from reference TRBV19 and TRBJ2-5, is DGGITQSPKYLFRKEGQNVTLSCEQNLNHDAMYWYRQDPGQGLRLIYYSQIVNDFQKGDIAEGYSVSREKKESFPLTVTSAQKNPTAFYLCASSIAAGGRETQYFGPGTRLLVL.

The chain joins TRBV3-1 (or the pseudogene TRBV3-2) to TRBJ2-7; TRBD2 might be the D (7 bases). CDR1 is LGHDT, CDR2 YNNKEL, per germline (reference sequence). This CDR3 has 15 residues. Deletions cut 4 bases from V and 2 bases from J, with 15 bases between. In nucleotides, the CDR3 is TGTGCCAGCAGCCCAGGCCAAGGGGGGGCCTACGAGCAGTACTTC. Protein product: CASSPGQGGAYEQYF.

The chain recombines TRBV10-3 with TRBJ2-1, with 13 bases aligning to TRBD2. The J segment lost 8 bases and the V segment lost 4 bases, leaving 2 bases of the junction unmatched. CDR1 is ENHRY, CDR2 SYGVKD, per germline. This CDR3 contains 14 residues. CDR3 in DNA: TGTGCCATCAGTGCGACTAGCGGGGGGTATGAGCAGTTCTTC. Translation: CAISATSGGYEQFF.

This clone was observed a handful of times. V is TRBV23-1 and J is TRBJ1-4; no clear D gene. TRBV23-1 is known as an ORF, though its function is uncertain. V was shortened by 2 bases and J by 6 bases, with 7 bases between the two germline ends. The CDR3 has 13 residues. CDR3 loop: CASSQVRDEKLFF. CDR3 in DNA: TGCGCCAGCAGTCAAGTGCGGGATGAAAAACTGTTTTTT.

This rearrangement joins TRBV6-5 to TRBJ1-6; D is possibly TRBD1 (5 bases). Germline CDR1 and CDR2: MNHEY and SVGAGI. The V end was cut by 6 bases, the J end by 0 bases, with 9 bases between. This CDR3 has 15 residues. The CDR3 sequence is CASRKQDSYNSPLHF. The CDR3 DNA reads TGTGCCAGCAGAAAACAGGACTCCTATAATTCACCCCTCCACTTT.

The gene calls are TRBV7-2 and TRBJ2-7; tentative D call: TRBD2 (6 bases). V was shortened by 5 bases and J by 3 bases, with 11 bases between the two germline ends. The CDR3 is made up of 13 amino acids. Germline CDR1 reads SGHTA; CDR2 reads FQGNSA. CDR3 sequence (DNA): TGTGCCAGCAGCCCGGTCGGGGGCTACGAGCAGTACTTC. This codes for CASSPVGGYEQYF.

V gene TRBV18 combines with J gene TRBJ2-5, with 8 nucleotides matching TRBD2. The CDR3 is 16 residues long. Germline values: CDR1 KGHSH, CDR2 LQKENI. V was pared by 1 base and J by 4 bases, with 8 bases of the junction left unmatched. The CDR3 protein is CASSPRVGGAGETQYF. CDR3 DNA sequence: TGTGCCAGCTCACCACGAGTCGGGGGGGCCGGAGAGACCCAGTACTTC.

The rearrangement uses TRBV5-4 and TRBJ2-5; 7 nucleotides align to TRBD1. V lost 4 bases, J lost 2 bases, and 5 bases stayed unmatched. Germline V gene lookup returns CDR1 SGHNT and CDR2 YYREEE (reference sequence). CDR3 length: 14 residues. The CDR3 DNA reads as TGTGCCAGCAGCCCCGGGACAGAGCAAGAGACCCAGTACTTC. Protein product: CASSPGTEQETQYF.

The CDR3 spells CASSVDPINIQYF. The CDR3 DNA is TGTGCCAGCAGCGTAGATCCAATCAACATTCAGTACTTC. The rearrangement uses TRBV9 and TRBJ2-4; D call uncertain. The CDR3 length is 13 residues. Germline V gene sequence: CDR1 SGDLS, CDR2 YYNGEE. The V gene lost 0 bases and the J gene lost 7 bases, with 8 bases spanning the gap.

The chain joins TRBV10-3 to TRBJ1-5, with D hard to call. V lost 7 bases to trimming and J lost 0 bases, with 10 bases between them. CDR3 length: 14 residues. CDR1 and CDR2 (germline): ENHRY, SYGVKD. CDR3 protein: CAITPDNSNQPQHF. CDR3 in DNA: TGTGCCATCACCCCTGATAATAGCAATCAGCCCCAGCATTTT.

The rearrangement joins TRBV5-1 to TRBJ2-7, with 10 bases lining up with TRBD1. Germline-derived CDR1 and CDR2 are SGHRS and YFSETQ. Unmatched junction bases numbered 6, after V lost 4 bases and J lost 2 bases. CDR3 length: 15 amino acids. CDR3 region: CASSGGTGVTYEQYF. The CDR3 nucleotides are TGCGCCAGCAGCGGGGGGACAGGGGTGACCTACGAGCAGTACTTC.

The chain couples TRBV28 to TRBJ2-5; TRBD2 agrees at 9 bases. This CDR3 is built from 14 residues. After removal of 10 bases from V and 4 bases from J, the junction contained 10 bases not matched to a gene. Germline CDR1 is MDHEN and CDR2 is SYDVKM. CDR3 coding DNA: TGTGCCATACAGGCGGGGGGGCAACTAGAGACCCAGTACTTC. Its translation is CAIQAGGQLETQYF.

This chain joins TRBV6-6 and TRBJ2-5; 7 bases fit TRBD2. Germline values: CDR1 MNHNY, CDR2 SVGAGI (reference sequence). V gave up 7 bases and J gave up 1 base; unmatched junction bases: 9. The CDR3 contains 15 residues. The CDR3 DNA follows: TGTGCCAGCACCCGACCTGGGGGGGGCCAAGAGACCCAGTACTTC. Residues: CASTRPGGGQETQYF.

This chain links TRBV7-9 with TRBJ2-3, with D unresolved. In germline, CDR1 is SEHNR, CDR2 FQNEAQ (reference sequence). Between the trimmed V and J ends, which lost 3 bases and 1 base, there was a span of 8 bases. The CDR3 is 14 residues long. CDR3 sequence reads: CASSFLRGTDTQYF. CDR3 in DNA: TGTGCCAGCAGCTTCTTGCGTGGCACAGATACGCAGTATTTT.

V gene TRBV7-2 combines with J gene TRBJ2-1; maybe TRBD2 (5 bases). Germline V gene lookup returns CDR1 SGHTA and CDR2 FQGNSA. The V and J ends lost 5 bases and 3 bases respectively, with 8 bases between them. The CDR3 is 13 amino acids. Here the CDR3 reads CASSLGLYNEQFF. The DNA for the CDR3 is TGTGCCAGCAGCCTTGGACTCTACAATGAGCAGTTCTTC.

The V and J genes are TRBV2 and TRBJ2-3, with D hard to call. Trimming stripped 5 bases from V and 7 bases from J, with 7 bases between. The CDR3 sequence is 11 residues long. Germline CDR1 SNHLY, CDR2 FYNNEI. The CDR3 region is CASSSLHTQYF. The CDR3 DNA reads TGTGCCAGCAGTAGTTTGCATACGCAGTATTTT.

The rearrangement uses TRBV11-2 and TRBJ2-3; D call uncertain. The germline V gene has CDR1 SGHAT and CDR2 FQNNGV. V was shortened by 6 bases and J by 6 bases, with 13 bases between the two germline ends. The CDR3 is 13 amino acids. The CDR3 is CASSTPRADTQYF. CDR3 nucleotides: TGTGCCAGCAGTACCCCTAGGGCCGATACGCAGTATTTT.

V and J are TRBV5-4 and TRBJ2-3; D not resolved. Trimming took 1 base from V and 0 from J, leaving 6 bases between them. The CDR3 has 14 residues. Germline CDR1 and CDR2: SGHNT and YYREEE (reference sequence). The CDR3 region is CASSLKGSTDTQYF. CDR3 coding DNA: TGTGCCAGCAGCTTGAAAGGAAGCACAGATACGCAGTATTTT.

For the CDR3, the DNA is TGTGCCAGCAGCGAGACTTCTAAGGGGTATGAGCAGTTCTTC. It translates to CASSETSKGYEQFF. The V gene is TRBV9, the J gene TRBJ2-1; TRBD1 is a possible D gene (5 bases). The CDR3 sequence is 14 residues long. The V and J ends lost 3 bases and 8 bases respectively, with 15 bases between them. CDR1 is SGDLS, CDR2 YYNGEE, per germline.

This rearrangement joins TRBV23-1 to TRBJ1-3; D not certain. TRBV23-1 has ORF status, its function being uncertain. The V end lost 1 base, the J end lost 6 bases, and 4 bases lay between the germline ends. The CDR3 spans 12 residues. CDR3 region: CASSQYINTIYF. In DNA, the CDR3 is TGCGCCAGCAGTCAATATATAAACACCATATATTTT.

The V call is TRBV14, the J call TRBJ2-7; tentative D call: TRBD1 (6 bases). Trimming cost V 2 bases and J 1 base, with 18 bases left between them. The CDR3 is made up of 17 amino acids. CDR1 is SGHDN, CDR2 FVKESK, per germline. The CDR3 spells CASSQYTIRGRSYEQYF. CDR3 in DNA: TGTGCCAGCAGCCAATATACCATCAGGGGAAGGTCCTACGAGCAGTACTTC. Together with reference TRBV14 and TRBJ2-7, the CDR3 gives the full variable domain: EAGVTQFPSHSVIEKGQTVTLRCDPISGHDNLYWYRRVMGKEIKFLLHFVKESKQDESGMPNNRFLAERTGGTYSTLKVQPAELEDSGVYFCASSQYTIRGRSYEQYFGPGTRLTVT.

The genes are TRBV7-9 and TRBJ1-4, with 8 nucleotides matching TRBD1. V was pared by 8 bases and J by 6 bases, with 8 bases of the junction left unmatched. This CDR3 is built from 14 residues. Per the germline V gene, CDR1 is SEHNR and CDR2 is FQNEAQ (reference sequence). The CDR3 loop reads CASRTGGGDEKLFF. CDR3 in DNA: TGTGCCAGCCGTACAGGGGGTGGCGATGAAAAACTGTTTTTT. Full variable domain (outside the CDR3, taken from reference TRBV7-9 and TRBJ1-4): DTGVSQNPRHKITKRGQNVTFRCDPISEHNRLYWYRQTLGQGPEFLTYFQNEAQLEKSRLLSDRFSAERPKGSFSTLEIQRTEQGDSAMYLCASRTGGGDEKLFFGSGTQLSVL.

The rearrangement uses TRBV2 and TRBJ2-1; TRBD1 matches at 8 bases. Looked up from germline, CDR1 is SNHLY and CDR2 is FYNNEI. With 6 bases clipped from V and 5 bases from J, the junction kept 6 bases outside the gene matches. The CDR3 totals 14 residues. This chain's CDR3 is CASSRTGTNNEQFF. The CDR3 bases are TGTGCCAGCAGCCGGACAGGGACCAACAATGAGCAGTTCTTC.

This chain links TRBV6-6 with TRBJ2-3; TRBD1 agrees at 9 bases. The trim removed 8 bases at V and 1 base at J, leaving 1 base unmatched. Germline V gene sequence: CDR1 MNHNY, CDR2 SVGAGI (reference sequence). The CDR3 totals 13 residues. The CDR3 region has the DNA TGTGCCAGCCGGGACAGGGGCACAGATACGCAGTATTTT. Protein product: CASRDRGTDTQYF.

The chain links TRBV7-9 to TRBJ2-7; D assignment may be TRBD1 or TRBD2 (5 bases each). V was cut by 1 base and J by 4 bases, with 8 bases left in between. The CDR3 spans 13 residues. CDR1 is SEHNR and CDR2 is FQNEAQ in the germline V gene (reference sequence). As DNA, the CDR3 is TGTGCCAGCAGCTTAGGGGACCTTTACGAGCAGTACTTC. Its translation is CASSLGDLYEQYF.

The rearrangement uses TRBV2 and TRBJ2-1, with D perhaps matching TRBD1 or TRBD2 (6 bases each). V was clipped by 8 bases and J by 3 bases, with 8 bases between them. The CDR3 loop spans 12 amino acids. Germline-derived CDR1 and CDR2 are SNHLY and FYNNEI. CDR3 sequence reads: CASGGLYNEQFF. The CDR3 DNA sequence: TGTGCCAGCGGGGGGCTCTACAATGAGCAGTTCTTC.